Following are 15 T cell receptor beta chains from one sample sequenced in a study of T cells after yellow fever vaccination (dated by TCRdb to about 2019). In the paper's terms, the treatment or condition label means: live attenuated yellow fever vaccine strain. Library construction relied on 5' RACE. Sequencing used an Illumina NovaSeq 6000. TCRdb reanalyzed the raw reads on its own, using fastp at Q25 for trimming and MiXCR for clone calling, and kept in-frame beta chains. Each entry is one CDR3 protein sequence, shown with its most common DNA and genes. Within this sample are about 340,000 distinct CDR3 sequences, with approximately 12% of them counted one time only. 2.5% to 4% of the sample goes to the ten largest clones. The sample consisted of CD4+ T cells sorted from PBMCs, taken 15 days after the yellow fever booster vaccination. The receptors were gathered from a man aged 18 to 29 who received the YFV17D yellow fever vaccine.

The rearrangement links TRBV12-3 or TRBV12-4 to TRBJ1-2, with a weak D call TRBD1 (5 bases). V was cut by 6 bases and J by 8 bases, with 19 bases left in between. The CDR3 loop spans 14 amino acids. CDR3 region: CASRLTGRGIGYTF. CDR3 nucleotide sequence: TGTGCCAGCAGACTCACCGGGCGGGGGATCGGCTACACCTTC.

The chain recombines TRBV5-1 with TRBJ2-2; D is perhaps TRBD1 (6 bases). V lost 4 bases, J lost 7 bases, and 14 bases lay in between. The CDR3 runs 14 residues. The germline V gene encodes CDR1 SGHRS and CDR2 YFSETQ. CDR3 nucleotides: TGCGCCAGCAGCCCAACAGGGATCGTCGGGGAGCTGTTTTTT. Protein product: CASSPTGIVGELFF. Supplemented by reference TRBV5-1 and TRBJ2-2, the full variable domain reads KAGVTQTPRYLIKTRGQQVTLSCSPISGHRSVSWYQQTPGQGLQFLFEYFSETQRNKGNFPGRFSGRQFSNSRSEMNVSTLELGDSALYLCASSPTGIVGELFFGEGSRLTVL.

This clonotype has ten or more counts. The chain recombines TRBV5-1 with TRBJ2-1, with TRBD1 matching over 10 bases. The CDR3 spans 16 residues. Germline loops: CDR1 SGHRS, CDR2 YFSETQ. V shed 4 bases and J 4 bases; nucleotides not matched to a gene: 8. This CDR3 is CASSRSGQGYYNEQFF. CDR3 bases: TGCGCCAGCAGCCGATCGGGACAGGGGTATTACAATGAGCAGTTCTTC.

The chain employs TRBV12-3 or TRBV12-4 and TRBJ2-3; 12 positions match TRBD1. This CDR3 is built from 15 residues. J gave up 7 bases and V 3 bases, and 5 bases lay outside the gene matches. This CDR3 reads CASSFGTGGWNTQYF. The CDR3 bases are TGTGCCAGCAGTTTTGGGACAGGGGGCTGGAATACGCAGTATTTT.

The gene calls are TRBV6-5 and TRBJ1-1, with a tentative D call TRBD1 (6 bases). The germline V gene encodes CDR1 MNHEY and CDR2 SVGAGI. V was pared by 6 bases and J by 3 bases, with 17 bases between. CDR3 size: 15 residues. The CDR3 DNA is TGTGCCAGCAGCCTCGGGGGGCAGCGGGACACTGAAGCTTTCTTT. It encodes CASSLGGQRDTEAFF.

This clonotype has a count of ten or more. V and J are TRBV24-1 and TRBJ1-2; no reliable D call. V lost 1 base and J lost 4, with 9 bases in between. Germline lookup yields CDR1 KGHDR and CDR2 SFDVKD. The CDR3 sequence is 14 residues long. CDR3 DNA: TGTGCCACCAGTGATTTCCCTCGATCCTATGGCTACACCTTC. Protein: CATSDFPRSYGYTF.

Comment on this clonotype: The DNA is left out, because the CDR3 cannot be placed on it with certainty; the CDR3 is given as TCRdb lists it. This CDR3 is CASGLQMVGELFFF. The V call is TRBV12-5, the J call TRBJ2-2. Per germline, CDR1 LGHNT and CDR2 FRNRAP. Ends included, the CDR3 has 14 residues.

This chain links TRBV6-1 with TRBJ1-5; perhaps TRBD1 as D (5 bases). The V gene's germline CDR1 is MNHNS and CDR2 SASEGT. The CDR3 has 14 amino acids. V was cut by 8 bases and J by 1 base, with 12 bases left in between. CDR3 sequence: CASGDGWSNQPQHF. For the CDR3, the DNA is TGTGCCAGCGGGGACGGCTGGAGCAATCAGCCCCAGCATTTT.

This chain links TRBV12-3 or TRBV12-4 with TRBJ1-1; a possible D gene is TRBD1 (6 bases). The CDR3 has 13 amino acids. The ends were cut back, 4 bases at V and 8 bases at J, with 14 bases in the middle. CDR3 in DNA: TGTGCCAGCAGTTACAGGGATAGATTAGAAGCTTTCTTT. This sequence encodes CASSYRDRLEAFF.

In this sample, this clonotype turned up a few times. V and J are TRBV7-3 and TRBJ2-3; D gene ambiguous. In germline, CDR1 is SGHTA, CDR2 FQGTGA. Trimming cost V 5 bases and J 4 bases, with 16 bases left between them. This CDR3 has 15 amino acids. The CDR3 protein is CASSRDPDVSDTQYF. The CDR3 DNA sequence: TGTGCCAGCAGCAGAGACCCCGACGTCTCAGATACGCAGTATTTT.

This clonotype came up a few times. This chain uses TRBV9 with TRBJ2-1; unclear D gene. The CDR3 is 14 amino acids. Trimming removed 0 bases at V and 4 bases at J, with 8 bases between. From germline, CDR1 is SGDLS and CDR2 YYNGEE. This CDR3 reads CASSVDSGYNEQFF. The DNA for the CDR3 is TGTGCCAGCAGCGTAGACTCGGGTTACAATGAGCAGTTCTTC. Full variable domain (remainder filled in from reference TRBV9 and TRBJ2-1): DSGVTQTPKHLITATGQRVTLRCSPRSGDLSVYWYQQSLDQGLQFLIQYYNGEERAKGNILERFSAQQFPDLHSELNLSSLELGDSALYFCASSVDSGYNEQFFGPGTRLTVL.

The V call is TRBV7-6, the J call TRBJ2-6; 8 nucleotides agree with TRBD1. The germline gives CDR1 SGHVS, CDR2 FNYEAQ. Germline trimming cut 2 bases from V and 0 bases from J; bases unmatched to any gene: 6. There are 18 residues in the CDR3. Written as DNA, the CDR3 is TGTGCCAGCAGCTTACGGGACAGGCCCCTCTCTGGGGCCAACGTCCTGACTTTC. Protein product: CASSLRDRPLSGANVLTF.

In its sample, this clonotype was seen a few times. The chain uses TRBV6-5 and TRBJ1-4, with D unclear. The CDR3 spans 14 residues. Trimming took 0 bases from V and 8 from J, leaving 10 bases between them. Germline lookup yields CDR1 MNHEY and CDR2 SVGAGI. CDR3 region: CASSYSSAREKLFF. The CDR3 DNA follows: TGTGCCAGCAGTTACTCTTCGGCTCGGGAAAAACTGTTTTTT.

V usage is TRBV6-5 and J usage is TRBJ2-3, with D perhaps matching TRBD2 (5 bases). This CDR3 is 16 amino acids long. Trimming left V 6 bases short and J 0 bases short, with 16 bases between. From germline, CDR1 is MNHEY and CDR2 SVGAGI. CDR3 region: CASSAALGGSTDTQYF. In DNA form, the CDR3 reads TGTGCCAGCAGCGCCGCCCTTGGCGGGAGCACAGATACGCAGTATTTT.

This chain uses TRBV9 with TRBJ2-3; the D is unclear. The CDR3 covers 14 residues. V gave up 0 bases and J gave up 6 bases, with 11 bases separating them. The germline CDR1 and CDR2 sequences are SGDLS and YYNGEE. CDR3 amino acids: CASSVDAVSDTQYF. CDR3 sequence (DNA): TGTGCCAGCAGCGTAGACGCTGTATCTGATACGCAGTATTTT.